This TCR beta chain was obtained from a study of shared clonotypes between healthy human individuals. Whole-study findings and limits: Naive CD4 clonotypes overlapped across a few donors at about 5%.

TCRdb keeps only in-frame clones here, not all; method: immunoSEQ multiplex PCR. The repertoire includes 550,000 to 850,000 clones, around 74% of them detected once, and 1.7% sits in the top ten. Note on this clone: Its matching antigen is unknown.

Trimming removed 3 bases from V and 4 bases from J; junction bases left unmatched: 3. The V gene's germline CDR1 is SGHRS and CDR2 YFSETQ. This CDR3 has 15 residues. The sequence was collected from a woman in her twenties or thirties in good health. V and J are TRBV5-1 and TRBJ2-7, with 14 bases that match TRBD2. Material: memory CD4+ T cells sorted from blood. Noted subset: CD45RA-negative fraction. This chain's CDR3 is CASSSRLAGGYEQYF. CDR3 nucleotides: TGCGCCAGCAGCTCCCGACTAGCGGGAGGGTACGAGCAGTACTTC.